Ten or more counts support the clone carrying this T cell receptor (beta chain). Its antigen remains unidentified. The CDR3 loop spans 14 amino acids. The ends were cut back, 0 bases at V and 2 bases at J, with 10 bases in the middle. The germline CDR1 and CDR2 sequences are GTSNPN and SVGIG (reference sequence). This specimen belongs to a study of T and B cells in COVID-19 patients. Study details: At median age roughly 35 years, recovered patients were younger than active-infection patients at under 70. In the active-infection cohort, about 90% of the roughly 20 patients had comorbidities linked to unfavorable COVID-19 outcome.

Study findings and constraints: Patients with COVID-19 reportedly showed strongly skewed T cell receptor beta variable and joining gene usage. Highly clonal in active COVID-19, TRB repertoires exceeded healthy-donor diversity and richness at recovery.

Multiplex PCR with BIOMED2 TRB-A/B primer pools amplified TRB rearrangements. TCRdb used MiXCR to reprocess the multiplex PCR reads, holding one entry per CDR3 protein. The data contain some 15,000 distinct CDR3 sequences, over 25% of them seen just once; the ten biggest clones take up about 3%. TRB was amplified from about 240-490 ng of blood genomic DNA. The TCR was taken from a human donor who had recovered from COVID-19. The rearrangement links TRBV30 to TRBJ1-1; a weak D match, TRBD1 (5 bases). Sequencing input: blood. As DNA, the CDR3 is TGTGCCTGGAGTGTAGGGCAGGGAAACACTGAAGCTTTCTTT. Amino acid sequence: CAWSVGQGNTEAFF.